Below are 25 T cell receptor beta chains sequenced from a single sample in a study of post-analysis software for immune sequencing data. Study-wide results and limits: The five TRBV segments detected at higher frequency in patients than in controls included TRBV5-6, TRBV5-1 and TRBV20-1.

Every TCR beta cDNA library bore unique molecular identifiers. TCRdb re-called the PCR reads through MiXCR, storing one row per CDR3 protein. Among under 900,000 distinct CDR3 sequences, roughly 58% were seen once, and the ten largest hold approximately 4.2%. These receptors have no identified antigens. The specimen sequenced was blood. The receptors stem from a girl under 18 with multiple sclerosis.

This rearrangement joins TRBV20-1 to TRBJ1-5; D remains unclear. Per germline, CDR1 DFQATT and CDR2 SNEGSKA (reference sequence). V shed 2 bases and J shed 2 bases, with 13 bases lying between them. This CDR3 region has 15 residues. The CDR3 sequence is CSARTRGRGNQPQHF. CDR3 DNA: TGCAGTGCTAGAACCCGCGGCCGCGGCAATCAGCCCCAGCATTTT.

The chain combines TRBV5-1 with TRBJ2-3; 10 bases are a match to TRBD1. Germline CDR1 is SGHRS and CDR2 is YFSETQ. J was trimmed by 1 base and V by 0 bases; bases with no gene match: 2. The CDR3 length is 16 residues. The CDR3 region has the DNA TGCGCCAGCAGCTTGGGACAGGGGGCCGGCACAGATACGCAGTATTTT. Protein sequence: CASSLGQGAGTDTQYF.

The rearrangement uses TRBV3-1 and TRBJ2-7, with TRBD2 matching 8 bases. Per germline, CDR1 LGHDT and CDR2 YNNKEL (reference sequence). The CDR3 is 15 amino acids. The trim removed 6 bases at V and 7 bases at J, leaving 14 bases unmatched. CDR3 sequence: CASSLGAATGGEQYF. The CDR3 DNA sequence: TGTGCCAGCAGTTTGGGAGCGGCCACGGGAGGGGAGCAGTACTTC.

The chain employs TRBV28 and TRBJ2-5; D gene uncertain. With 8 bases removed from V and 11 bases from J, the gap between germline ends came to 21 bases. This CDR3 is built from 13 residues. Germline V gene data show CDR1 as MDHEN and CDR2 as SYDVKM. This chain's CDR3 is CASGPGRTLAQYF. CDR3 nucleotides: TGTGCCAGCGGCCCCGGAAGGACCCTGGCGCAGTACTTC. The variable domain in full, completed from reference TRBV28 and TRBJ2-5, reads DVKVTQSSRYLVKRTGEKVFLECVQDMDHENMFWYRQDPGLGLRLIYFSYDVKMKEKGDIPEGYSVSREKKERFSLILESASTNQTSMYLCASGPGRTLAQYFGPGTRLLVL.

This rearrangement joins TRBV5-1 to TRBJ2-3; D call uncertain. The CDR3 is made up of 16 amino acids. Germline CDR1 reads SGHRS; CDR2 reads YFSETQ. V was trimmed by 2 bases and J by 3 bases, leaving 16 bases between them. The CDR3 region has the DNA TGCGCCAGCAGCTTATCGACGAGCCAAATAACAGATACGCAGTATTTT. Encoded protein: CASSLSTSQITDTQYF. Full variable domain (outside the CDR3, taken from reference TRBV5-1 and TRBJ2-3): KAGVTQTPRYLIKTRGQQVTLSCSPISGHRSVSWYQQTPGQGLQFLFEYFSETQRNKGNFPGRFSGRQFSNSRSEMNVSTLELGDSALYLCASSLSTSQITDTQYFGPGTRLTVL.

The CDR3 nucleotides are TGTGCCAGCAGCTCTTCGAAAGGTACTGAAGCTTTCTTT. This translates into CASSSSKGTEAFF. The chain couples TRBV7-3 to TRBJ1-1; D not certain. The ends were cut back, 4 bases at V and 5 bases at J, with 11 bases in the middle. CDR1 and CDR2 (germline): SGHTA, FQGTGA. The CDR3 loop spans 13 amino acids.

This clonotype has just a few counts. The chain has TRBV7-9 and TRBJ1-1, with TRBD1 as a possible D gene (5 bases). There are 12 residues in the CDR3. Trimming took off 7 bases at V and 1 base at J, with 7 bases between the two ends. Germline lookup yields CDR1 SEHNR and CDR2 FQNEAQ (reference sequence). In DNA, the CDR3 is TGTGCCAGCACCCAGGGGAACACTGAAGCTTTCTTT. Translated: CASTQGNTEAFF.

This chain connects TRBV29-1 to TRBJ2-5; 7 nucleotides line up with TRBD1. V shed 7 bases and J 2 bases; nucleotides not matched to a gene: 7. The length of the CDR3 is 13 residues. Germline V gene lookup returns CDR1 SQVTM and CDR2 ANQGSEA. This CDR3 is CSGVNRGQETQYF. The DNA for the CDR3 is TGCAGCGGGGTTAACAGGGGTCAAGAGACCCAGTACTTC.

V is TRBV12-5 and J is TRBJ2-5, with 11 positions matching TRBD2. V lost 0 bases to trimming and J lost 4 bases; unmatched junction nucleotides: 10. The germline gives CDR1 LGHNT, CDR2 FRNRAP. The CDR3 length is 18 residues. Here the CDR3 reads CASGLVAEGLAGGETQYF. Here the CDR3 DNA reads TGTGCTAGTGGTTTGGTAGCGGAAGGGCTAGCGGGAGGAGAGACCCAGTACTTC.

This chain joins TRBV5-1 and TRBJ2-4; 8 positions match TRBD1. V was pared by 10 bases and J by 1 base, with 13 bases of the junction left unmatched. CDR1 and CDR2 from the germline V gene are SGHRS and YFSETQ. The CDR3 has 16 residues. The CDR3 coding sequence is TGCGCCCGAGTGGACAGGGTGTTTTGGGCCAAAAACATTCAGTACTTC. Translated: CARVDRVFWAKNIQYF.

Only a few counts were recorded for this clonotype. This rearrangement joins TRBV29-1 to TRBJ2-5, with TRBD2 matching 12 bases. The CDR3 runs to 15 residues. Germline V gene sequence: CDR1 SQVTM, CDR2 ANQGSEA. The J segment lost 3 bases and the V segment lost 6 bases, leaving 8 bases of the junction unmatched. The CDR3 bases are TGCAGCGTCTGGACTAGCGGGGCTCCCAAAGAGACCCAGTACTTC. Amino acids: CSVWTSGAPKETQYF.

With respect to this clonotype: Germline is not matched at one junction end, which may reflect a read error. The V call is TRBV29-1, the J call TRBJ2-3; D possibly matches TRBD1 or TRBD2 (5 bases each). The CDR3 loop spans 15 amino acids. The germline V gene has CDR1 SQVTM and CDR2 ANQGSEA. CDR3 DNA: TGCAGCGTTGCCTTCGGGTGGGGGAGCACAGGTACGCAGTATTTT. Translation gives CSVAFGWGSTGTQYF.

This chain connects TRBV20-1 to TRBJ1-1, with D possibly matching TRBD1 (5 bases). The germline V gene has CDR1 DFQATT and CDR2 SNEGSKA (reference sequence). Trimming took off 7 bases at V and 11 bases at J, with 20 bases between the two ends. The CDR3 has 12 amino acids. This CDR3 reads CSGGGVSPVAFF. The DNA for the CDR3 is TGCAGTGGGGGCGGGGTTTCCCCCGTGGCTTTCTTT.

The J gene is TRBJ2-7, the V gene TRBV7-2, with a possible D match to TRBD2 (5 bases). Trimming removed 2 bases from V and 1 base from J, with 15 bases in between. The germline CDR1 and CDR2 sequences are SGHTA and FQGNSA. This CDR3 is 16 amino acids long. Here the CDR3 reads CASSLISTGISYEQYF. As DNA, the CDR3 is TGTGCCAGCAGCTTAATCTCGACGGGGATTTCCTACGAGCAGTACTTC.

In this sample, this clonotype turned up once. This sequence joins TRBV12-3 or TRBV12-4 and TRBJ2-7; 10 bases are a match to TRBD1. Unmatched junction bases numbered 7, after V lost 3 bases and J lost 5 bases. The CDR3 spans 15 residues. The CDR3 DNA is TGTGCCAGCAGTTTTCTGGGACAGGGGAACGACGAGCAGTACTTC. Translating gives CASSFLGQGNDEQYF.

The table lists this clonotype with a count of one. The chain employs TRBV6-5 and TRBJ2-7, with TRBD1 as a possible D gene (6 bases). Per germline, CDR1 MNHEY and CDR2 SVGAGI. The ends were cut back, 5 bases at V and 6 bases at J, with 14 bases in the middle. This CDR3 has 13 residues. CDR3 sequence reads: CASSPPQGSEQYF. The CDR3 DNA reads TGTGCCAGCAGTCCCCCACAGGGAAGCGAGCAGTACTTC.

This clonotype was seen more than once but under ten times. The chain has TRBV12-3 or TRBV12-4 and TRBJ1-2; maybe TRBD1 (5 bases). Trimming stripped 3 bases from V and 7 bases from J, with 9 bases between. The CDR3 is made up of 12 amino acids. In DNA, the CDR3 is TGTGCCAGCAGTTTTAGGGACTCTGGCTACACCTTC. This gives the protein CASSFRDSGYTF.

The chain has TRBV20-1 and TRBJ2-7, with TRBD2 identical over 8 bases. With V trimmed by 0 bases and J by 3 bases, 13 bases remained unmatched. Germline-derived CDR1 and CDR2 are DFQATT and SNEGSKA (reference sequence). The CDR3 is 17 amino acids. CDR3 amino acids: CSARDHFGTSHIYEQYF. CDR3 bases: TGCAGTGCTAGAGATCATTTTGGGACTAGTCATATCTACGAGCAGTACTTC.

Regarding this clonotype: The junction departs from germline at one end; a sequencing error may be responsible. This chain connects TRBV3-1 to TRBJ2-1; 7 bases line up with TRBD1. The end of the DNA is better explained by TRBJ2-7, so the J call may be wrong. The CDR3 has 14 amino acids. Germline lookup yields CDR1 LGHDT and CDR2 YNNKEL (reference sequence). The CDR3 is CVSSHEGRGNEQYF. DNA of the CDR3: TGTGTCAGCAGCCACGAAGGCAGGGGGAACGAGCAGTACTTC.

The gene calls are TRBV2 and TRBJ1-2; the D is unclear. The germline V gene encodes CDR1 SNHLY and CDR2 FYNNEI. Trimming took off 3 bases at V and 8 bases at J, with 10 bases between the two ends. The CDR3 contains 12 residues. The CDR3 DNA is TGTGCCAGCAGTGAGCTGATTTGGGGCTACACCTTC. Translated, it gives CASSELIWGYTF.

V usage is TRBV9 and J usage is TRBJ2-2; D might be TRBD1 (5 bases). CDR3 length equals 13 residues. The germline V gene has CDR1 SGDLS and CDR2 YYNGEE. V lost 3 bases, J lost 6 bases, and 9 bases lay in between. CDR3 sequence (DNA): TGTGCCAGCAGCGCCAGGGTGGCCGGGGAGCTGTTTTTT. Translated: CASSARVAGELFF. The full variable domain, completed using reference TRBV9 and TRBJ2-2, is DSGVTQTPKHLITATGQRVTLRCSPRSGDLSVYWYQQSLDQGLQFLIQYYNGEERAKGNILERFSAQQFPDLHSELNLSSLELGDSALYFCASSARVAGELFFGEGSRLTVL.

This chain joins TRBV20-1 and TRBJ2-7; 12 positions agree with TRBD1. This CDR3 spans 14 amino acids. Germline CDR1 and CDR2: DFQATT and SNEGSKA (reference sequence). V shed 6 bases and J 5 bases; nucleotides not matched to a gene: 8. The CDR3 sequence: CSAWTGTGGNEQYF. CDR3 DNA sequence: TGCAGTGCCTGGACCGGGACAGGGGGCAACGAGCAGTACTTC.

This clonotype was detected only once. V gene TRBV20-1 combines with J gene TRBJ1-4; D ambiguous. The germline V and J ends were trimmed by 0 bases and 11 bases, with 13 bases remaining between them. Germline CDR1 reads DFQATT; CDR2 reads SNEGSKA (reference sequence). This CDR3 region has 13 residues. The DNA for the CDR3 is TGCAGTGCTAGAGAACCCTTCCTGGGGAAACTGTTTTTT. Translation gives CSAREPFLGKLFF.

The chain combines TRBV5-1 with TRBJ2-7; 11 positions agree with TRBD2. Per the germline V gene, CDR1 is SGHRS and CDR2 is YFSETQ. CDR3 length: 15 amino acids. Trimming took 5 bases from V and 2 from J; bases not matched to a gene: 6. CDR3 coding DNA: TGCGCCAGCAGACTAGCGGGAGAAAAAACCTACGAGCAGTACTTC. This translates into CASRLAGEKTYEQYF.

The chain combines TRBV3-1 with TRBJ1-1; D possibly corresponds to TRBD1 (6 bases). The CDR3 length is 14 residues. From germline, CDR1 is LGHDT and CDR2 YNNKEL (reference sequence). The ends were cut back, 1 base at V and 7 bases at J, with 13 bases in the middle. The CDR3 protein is CASSQALQGFEAFF. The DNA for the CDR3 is TGTGCCAGCAGCCAAGCTCTCCAGGGGTTTGAAGCTTTCTTT.